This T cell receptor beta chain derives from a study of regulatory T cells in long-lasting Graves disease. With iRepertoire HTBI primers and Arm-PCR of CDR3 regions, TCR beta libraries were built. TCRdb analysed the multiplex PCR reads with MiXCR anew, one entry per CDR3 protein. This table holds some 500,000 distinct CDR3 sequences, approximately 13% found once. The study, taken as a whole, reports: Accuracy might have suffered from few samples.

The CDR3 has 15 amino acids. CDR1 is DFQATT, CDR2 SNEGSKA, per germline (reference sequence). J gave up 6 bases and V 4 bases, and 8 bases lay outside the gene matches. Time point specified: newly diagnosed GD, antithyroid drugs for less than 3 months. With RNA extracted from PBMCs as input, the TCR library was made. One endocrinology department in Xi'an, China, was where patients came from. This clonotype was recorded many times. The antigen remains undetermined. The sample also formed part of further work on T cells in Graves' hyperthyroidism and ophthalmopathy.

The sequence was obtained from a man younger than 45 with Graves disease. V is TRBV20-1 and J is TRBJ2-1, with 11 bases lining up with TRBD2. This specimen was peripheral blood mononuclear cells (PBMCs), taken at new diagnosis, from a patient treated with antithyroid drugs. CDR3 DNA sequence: TGCAGTGCTACAGAACTAGCGGGAGCTTCCAATGAGCAGTTCTTC. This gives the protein CSATELAGASNEQFF.